This TCR beta chain was sequenced for a study of T cell responses to AZD1222 COVID-19 vaccine (dated by TCRdb to about 2021). About the full investigation: AZD1222 recipients with second doses at about 4 weeks or about 12 weeks were pooled, because spike-specific TCR depth and breadth did not differ between schedules. TCR sequencing was performed for about 250 trial participants, of whom approximately 200 were given two doses of AZD1222 and some 26 were given two doses of MenACWY control vaccine. Trial participants were enrolled by age into 18-55, 56-69 and 70-plus year subgroups, with 148, 28 and 57 TCR-sequenced participants respectively.

Comment on this clone: The target of this receptor is not known. No base quality values were provided; no much bigger clone lies one nucleotide off.

General findings and caveats noted by the study authors: Conclusions about previously exposed vaccinees were limited because only a handful of AZD1222 recipients were SARS-CoV-2 seropositive at baseline. Spike-specific TCR breadth and depth rose significantly after two AZD1222 doses compared with day 0 and with MenACWY recipients. Because no day 14 peak-response samples were available, the repertoires could be characterized only after the peak T cell response. Participants were mostly white British and included more females than males, and it was suggested by the authors that clonal diversity may have been underestimated. In the small 56-69-year group, the increase in depth fell short of significance, most likely because of low power. Reportedly, close to half of the unique spike-specific TCRs recognized epitopes lying outside the regions that are mutated in the B.1.351 and B.1.1.7 variants. The whole spike protein was spanned by vaccine-associated CD4 TCRs, and dominant responses were seen in regions 160-218 and 743-854.

The CDR3 regions of human TCRbeta chains were subjected to immunosequencing. In the authors' own workflow: Repertoire TCRs were checked for matches against a reference library of SARS-CoV-2-specific TCRs that had been generated using the MIRA antigen-specificity platform. Breadth was defined as the fraction of unique TCRs that were SARS-CoV-2-associated. Depth was defined as the fraction of total T cells that were SARS-CoV-2-associated. Each spike-specific TCR was assigned to its reactive spike region and to a CD4 or CD8 class using the MIRA data. Log10-transformed breadth and depth values were compared by one-way ANOVA with Sidak's multiple comparisons tests. In TCRdb, the immuneACCESS table is reduced to in-frame sequences with V and J assigned. These tables do not hold every clone; where another copy was compared, an unresolved V gene accounts for under half, and the others remain unexplained. That table furnishes V, J and clone size, whereas the DNA furnished D and trimming. For this sample the table gives around 140,000 clones, of which 80% to 95% were detected only once. The ten largest clones represent roughly 5% of the sample.

Counted from cysteine to phenylalanine, this CDR3 has 16 amino acids. Only the CDR3 DNA is retained, 48 bases long and in frame from the first base. The V end gives up 2 bases and the J end 1 base, leaving 7 bases in the junction not matched to a gene. The germline V gene sets CDR1 to MNHEY and CDR2 to SVGAGI. This sample's time point label indicates: baseline before first vaccination. The vaccinee samples were drawn from two UK trials, COV001 and COV002, one of which was a single-blind randomized controlled phase 2/3 trial testing AZD1222 (ChAdOx1 nCoV-19) in healthy adults. Trial participant PBMC samples were collected at day 0 and day 28 after the second dose for TCRbeta chain sequencing.

The rearranged chain carries TRBV6-5 and TRBJ1-1; a stretch of 7 junction bases matches TRBD1. The sequence derives from an adult in good health. The sequencing here drew on peripheral blood, taken on day 0 of AZD1222 vaccination. The CDR3 protein sequence reads: CASSYKSTGTNTEAFF. The nucleotides read TGTGCCAGCAGTTACAAATCGACAGGGACGAACACTGAAGCTTTCTTT.